Sequencing of this T cell receptor beta chain was carried out in a study of T-cell reconstitution after alpha-beta-depleted transplantation in children. The CDR3 covers 14 residues. Trimming removed 7 bases from V and 0 bases from J, with 15 bases in between. Germline V gene sequence: CDR1 DFQATT, CDR2 SNEGSKA (reference sequence). Unique molecular identifiers were used in preparing the TCRbeta library. One entry per CDR3 protein results from TCRdb running MiXCR on the PCR reads. The profile covers 500,000 to 650,000 distinct CDR3 sequences, with 13% appearing a single time and about 2.2% taken by the ten largest.

The source was PBMCs, mostly from graft donor cells, collected 360 days after TCRalphabeta/CD19-depleted stem cell transplant. This sequence joins TRBV20-1 and TRBJ2-5; the D gene is possibly TRBD1 (7 bases). The source is a male patient aged 10 to 17 who had a stem cell transplant for acute myeloid leukemia, so the T cells may come from the graft donor. Written as DNA, the CDR3 is TGCAGTGTCCCGCCAGGGGGGTACCAAGAGACCCAGTACTTC. Residues: CSVPPGGYQETQYF.